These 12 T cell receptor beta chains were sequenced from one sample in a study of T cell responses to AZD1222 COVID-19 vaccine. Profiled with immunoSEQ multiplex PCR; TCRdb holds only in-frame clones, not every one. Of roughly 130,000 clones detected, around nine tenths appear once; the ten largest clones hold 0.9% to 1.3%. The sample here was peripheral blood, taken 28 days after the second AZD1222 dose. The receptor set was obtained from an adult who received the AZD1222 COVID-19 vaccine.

In DNA form, the CDR3 reads TGCGCCAGCAGTAAAAGCGGTAGCTACCAAGAGACCCAGTACTTC. Protein: CASSKSGSYQETQYF. The V and J genes are TRBV4-3 and TRBJ2-5; D perhaps matches TRBD2 (5 bases). Trimming took 6 bases from V and 0 from J, leaving 14 bases between them. Germline V gene data show CDR1 as LGHNA and CDR2 as YSLEER. This CDR3 spans 15 amino acids.

The CDR3 region has the DNA TGTGCCAGCAGCCAAGGGCAGGGGGCCGATCAGCCCCAGCATTTT. It translates to CASSQGQGADQPQHF. This rearrangement joins TRBV4-2 to TRBJ1-5; 8 bases are shared with TRBD1. With V trimmed by 1 base and J by 5 bases, 4 bases remained unmatched. The CDR3 is 15 amino acids. Germline-derived CDR1 and CDR2 are LGHNA and YNFKEQ.

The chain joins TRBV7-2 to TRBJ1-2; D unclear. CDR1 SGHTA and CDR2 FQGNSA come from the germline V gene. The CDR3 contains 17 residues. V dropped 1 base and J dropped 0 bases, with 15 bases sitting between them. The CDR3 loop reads CASSLVVGGSANYGYTF. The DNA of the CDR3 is TGTGCCAGCAGCTTAGTTGTGGGTGGCTCAGCTAACTATGGCTACACCTTC.

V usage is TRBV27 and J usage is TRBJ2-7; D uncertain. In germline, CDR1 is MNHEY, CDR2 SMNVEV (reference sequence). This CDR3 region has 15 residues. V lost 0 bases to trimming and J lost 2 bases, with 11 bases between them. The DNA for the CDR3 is TGTGCCAGCAGTTTATCGACGGGCTCAACCTACGAGCAGTACTTC. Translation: CASSLSTGSTYEQYF.

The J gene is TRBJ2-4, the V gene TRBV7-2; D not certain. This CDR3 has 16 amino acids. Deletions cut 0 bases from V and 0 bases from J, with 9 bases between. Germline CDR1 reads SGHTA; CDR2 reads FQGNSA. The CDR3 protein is CASSLAVTVAKNIQYF. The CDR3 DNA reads TGTGCCAGCAGCTTAGCGGTGACTGTAGCCAAAAACATTCAGTACTTC.

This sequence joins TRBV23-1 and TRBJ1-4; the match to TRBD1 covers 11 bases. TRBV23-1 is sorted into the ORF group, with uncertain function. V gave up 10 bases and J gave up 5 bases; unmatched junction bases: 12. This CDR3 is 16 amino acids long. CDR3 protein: CANYIRGTGGNEKLFF. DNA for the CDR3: TGCGCCAACTACATAAGAGGGACAGGGGGAAATGAAAAACTGTTTTTT.

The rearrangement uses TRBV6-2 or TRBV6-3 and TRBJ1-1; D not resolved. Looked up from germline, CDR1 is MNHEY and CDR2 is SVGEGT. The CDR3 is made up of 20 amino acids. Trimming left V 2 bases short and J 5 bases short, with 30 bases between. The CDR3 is CASSYGEVGGALGTRTEAFF. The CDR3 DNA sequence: TGTGCCAGCAGTTACGGTGAGGTCGGTGGTGCGCTCGGAACAAGGACTGAAGCTTTCTTT.

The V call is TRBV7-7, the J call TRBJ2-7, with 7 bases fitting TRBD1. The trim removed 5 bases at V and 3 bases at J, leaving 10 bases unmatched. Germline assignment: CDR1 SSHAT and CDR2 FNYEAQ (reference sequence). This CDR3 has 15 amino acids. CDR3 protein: CASSASTGAVYEQYF. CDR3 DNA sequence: TGTGCCAGCAGCGCATCAACAGGGGCCGTCTACGAGCAGTACTTC.

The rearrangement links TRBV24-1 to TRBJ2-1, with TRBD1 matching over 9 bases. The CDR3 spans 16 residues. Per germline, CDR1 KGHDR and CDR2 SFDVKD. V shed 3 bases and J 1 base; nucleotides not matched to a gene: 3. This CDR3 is CATSDVTGGSYNEQFF. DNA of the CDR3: TGTGCCACCAGTGATGTGACAGGGGGTTCCTACAATGAGCAGTTCTTC.

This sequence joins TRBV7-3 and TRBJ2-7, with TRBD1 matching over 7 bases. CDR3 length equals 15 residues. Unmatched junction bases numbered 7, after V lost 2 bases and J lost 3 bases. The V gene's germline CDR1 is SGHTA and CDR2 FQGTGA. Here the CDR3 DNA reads TGTGCCAGCAGCTTAGGGACGGGACAGAACTACGAGCAGTACTTC. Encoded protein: CASSLGTGQNYEQYF. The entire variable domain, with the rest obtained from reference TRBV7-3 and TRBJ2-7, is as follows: GAGVSQTPSNKVTEKGKYVELRCDPISGHTALYWYRQSLGQGPEFLIYFQGTGAADDSGLPNDRFFAVRPEGSVSTLKIQRTERGDSAVYLCASSLGTGQNYEQYFGPGTRLTVT.

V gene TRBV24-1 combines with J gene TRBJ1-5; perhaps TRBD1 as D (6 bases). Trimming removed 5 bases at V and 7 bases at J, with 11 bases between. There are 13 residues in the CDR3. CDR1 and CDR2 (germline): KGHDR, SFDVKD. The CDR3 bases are TGTGCCACCAGTGGGGGAGGGGGACAGCCCCAGCATTTT. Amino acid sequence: CATSGGGGQPQHF.

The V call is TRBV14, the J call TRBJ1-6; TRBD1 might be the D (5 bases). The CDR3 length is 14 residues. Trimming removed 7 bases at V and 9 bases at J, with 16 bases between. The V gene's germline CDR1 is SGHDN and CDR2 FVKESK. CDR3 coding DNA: TGTGCCAGCACCAGGCAGGGTCGGGGTTCACCCCTCCACTTT. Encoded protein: CASTRQGRGSPLHF.